The T cell receptor beta chain described here comes from a study of beta chain features in type 1 diabetes. This CDR3 spans 16 amino acids. After removal of 2 bases from V and 0 bases from J, the junction contained 7 bases not matched to a gene. Germline V lookup: CDR1 MNHNS, CDR2 SASEGT. About this clone itself: The antigen is not known.

Study results and limitations: For Type 1 diabetes patients, all four CD4+ subsets carried TCRB CDR3s that were moderately but significantly shorter.

Of the isolated RNA, all was reverse transcribed, and so the sequenced material was expressed TCRB transcripts. Sequenced by immunoSEQ multiplex PCR; TCRdb stores in-frame clones only, minus some. This repertoire shows around 250,000 clones, over 11% found once; its top ten account for roughly 0.02%. The chain has TRBV6-1 and TRBJ2-7; 7 nucleotides agree with TRBD1. The sequencing input was naive CD4+ T cells from blood. This clonotype was sampled from a man younger than 45 with type 1 diabetes. The chain's CDR3 is CASSEFRGGHSYEQYF. CDR3 DNA sequence: TGTGCCAGCAGTGAATTTAGAGGGGGCCACTCCTACGAGCAGTACTTC.